Presented here are 31 T cell receptor beta chains from one specimen sequenced in a study of cytomegalovirus exposure and HLA in healthy donors. Researchers ran the PCR with 60 Vbeta and 13 Jbeta primers. The table came from immunoSEQ multiplex PCR; TCRdb's copy has only in-frame clones and leaves some out. The sample includes approximately 73,000 clones, about 81% of them seen just once. The sequencing sample was made of PBMCs. These TCRs come from a man aged 70-80 years in good health and CMV-seronegative.

This clone was recorded a few times. J is TRBJ1-3 and V is TRBV10-3; D is possibly TRBD1 (5 bases). The V end was cut by 6 bases, the J end by 0 bases, with 12 bases between. The CDR3 is 15 residues long. CDR1 and CDR2 from the germline V gene are ENHRY and SYGVKD. The chain's CDR3 is CAIRAGSISGNTIYF. CDR3 DNA sequence: TGTGCCATCAGGGCAGGGTCAATCTCTGGAAACACCATATATTTT.

The rearrangement uses TRBV19 and TRBJ1-3; TRBD1 agrees at 8 bases. Germline loops: CDR1 LNHDA, CDR2 SQIVND (reference sequence). Germline trimming cut 5 bases from V and 4 bases from J; bases unmatched to any gene: 4. This CDR3 contains 14 residues. CDR3 nucleotides: TGTGCCAGTAGTGACAGGGGCTCAGGAAACACCATATATTTT. It translates to CASSDRGSGNTIYF.

This clone has a single count. This sequence joins TRBV18 and TRBJ1-3; the D gene is possibly TRBD1 (6 bases). This CDR3 spans 14 amino acids. Trimming left V 5 bases short and J 0 bases short, with 8 bases between. CDR1 is KGHSH and CDR2 is LQKENI in the germline V gene. The CDR3 sequence: CASSTGSSGNTIYF. CDR3 nucleotide sequence: TGTGCCAGCTCAACAGGGAGCTCTGGAAACACCATATATTTT.

This clone has only a few counts. The rearrangement uses TRBV27 and TRBJ1-5; 7 bases align to TRBD1. J lost 2 bases, V lost 6 bases, and 7 bases had no gene match. This CDR3 spans 15 amino acids. Germline V CDR1 and CDR2: MNHEY, SMNVEV (reference sequence). This CDR3 reads CASRLTGLGNQPQHF. DNA of the CDR3: TGTGCCAGCAGGCTGACAGGGCTGGGCAATCAGCCCCAGCATTTT.

CDR3 nucleotide sequence: TGTGCCAGCAGCTGGGGAGTCAGGGGGAACACTGAAGCTTTCTTT. Its translation: CASSWGVRGNTEAFF. The chain has TRBV5-6 and TRBJ1-1; perhaps TRBD1 as D (6 bases). Trimming cost V 3 bases and J 1 base, with 13 bases left between them. CDR3 length equals 15 residues. Germline lookup yields CDR1 SGHDT and CDR2 YYEEEE.

Comment on this clone: The junction does not match germline at one end; this may be a read error. The rearrangement joins TRBV7-2 to TRBJ2-6, with D possibly matching TRBD1 (5 bases). Germline V gives CDR1 SGHTA, CDR2 FQGNSA. The CDR3 runs 14 residues. The CDR3 reads CASSLGSGANVLTF. The CDR3 DNA sequence: TGTGCCAGCAGCTTAGGTTCTGGGGCCAATGTCCTGACTTTC. The variable domain in full, with the rest retrieved from reference TRBV7-2 and TRBJ2-6, is GAGVSQSPSNKVTEKGKDVELRCDPISGHTALYWYRQSLGQGLEFLIYFQGNSAPDKSGLPSDRFSAERTGGSVSTLTIQRTQQEDSAVYLCASSLGSGANVLTFGAGSRLTVL.

This clone was counted a single time. The germline gene is not matched at one end of the junction; a read error may be the cause. This chain connects TRBV11-2 to TRBJ2-2; 8 positions agree with TRBD1. This CDR3 region has 15 residues. Germline values: CDR1 SGHAT, CDR2 FQNNGV. CDR3 bases: TGTGCCAGCAGCATAGACAGGGGACGGACCGGGGAGCTGTTTTTT. Its protein product is CASSIDRGRTGELFF.

V usage is TRBV30 and J usage is TRBJ2-1; TRBD2 agrees at 7 bases. This CDR3 is built from 16 residues. V dropped 3 bases and J dropped 4; count of bases not matched to a gene: 12. Germline assignment: CDR1 GTSNPN and CDR2 SVGIG (reference sequence). The CDR3 nucleotides read TGTGCCTGGAGCGGCCTCGAACTAGCGTTTTACAATGAGCAGTTCTTC. It codes for CAWSGLELAFYNEQFF.

The rearrangement links TRBV4-1 to TRBJ2-1; D gene ambiguous. The V gene lost 4 bases and the J gene lost 7 bases, with 11 bases spanning the gap. The length of the CDR3 is 13 residues. Germline assignment: CDR1 MGHRA and CDR2 YSYEKL. CDR3 coding DNA: TGCGCCAGCAGCCTGTTCATAGCTAATGAGCAGTTCTTC. Its translation is CASSLFIANEQFF.

This chain links TRBV4-3 with TRBJ2-3; D might be TRBD1 (6 bases). The CDR3 length is 15 residues. Germline CDR1 reads LGHNA; CDR2 reads YSLEER. V lost 2 bases to trimming and J lost 4 bases, with 13 bases between them. CDR3 nucleotides: TGCGCCAGCAGCCAAAGACAGGTCGGCCCAGATACGCAGTATTTT. It codes for CASSQRQVGPDTQYF.

This clone was observed a handful of times. The chain uses TRBV4-1 and TRBJ1-1; TRBD1 aligns across 7 bases. Germline CDR1 and CDR2: MGHRA and YSYEKL. Trimming cost V 1 base and J 1 base; bases outside gene matches: 6. This CDR3 region has 16 residues. DNA for the CDR3: TGCGCCAGCAGCCAAGCCCCTGGGACAGCGAACACTGAAGCTTTCTTT. Amino acids: CASSQAPGTANTEAFF.

This chain connects TRBV10-3 to TRBJ2-1; 16 bases agree with TRBD2. The CDR3 extends over 17 amino acids. Germline V gene lookup returns CDR1 ENHRY and CDR2 SYGVKD. V lost 7 bases and J lost 4; bases outside the gene matches: 7. CDR3 sequence: CAINPGTSGGGYNEQFF. Here the CDR3 DNA reads TGTGCCATCAACCCTGGGACTAGCGGGGGGGGGTACAATGAGCAGTTCTTC.

The rearrangement joins TRBV28 to TRBJ1-1; possibly TRBD1 for D (5 bases). CDR3 length: 14 amino acids. Trimming removed 5 bases from V and 0 bases from J, with 10 bases in between. CDR1 is MDHEN, CDR2 SYDVKM, per germline. The CDR3 reads CASSAGRLNTEAFF. The CDR3 DNA reads as TGTGCCAGCAGTGCGGGACGGCTGAACACTGAAGCTTTCTTT.

The chain uses TRBV27 and TRBJ1-1; D may be TRBD1 (6 bases). Trimming pared 4 bases from V and 10 bases from J, leaving 16 bases between. The CDR3 is 13 residues long. Germline assignment: CDR1 MNHEY and CDR2 SMNVEV (reference sequence). CDR3 region: CASSSPTGGGAFF. DNA of the CDR3: TGTGCCAGCAGTTCCCCGACGGGAGGGGGAGCTTTCTTT.

The CDR3 protein is CASSLVRETQYF. As DNA, the CDR3 is TGTGCCAGCAGCTTGGTCCGGGAGACCCAGTACTTC. The V call is TRBV5-8, the J call TRBJ2-5; D not resolved. V lost 0 bases and J 5 bases, leaving 5 bases between the germline ends. CDR1 and CDR2 (germline): SGHTS, YDEGEE. CDR3 length equals 12 residues.

This clone was counted only a few times. Other DNA sequences in this specimen translate into the identical CDR3. The chain couples TRBV6-5 to TRBJ1-6; 8 nucleotides line up with TRBD1. The germline CDR1 and CDR2 sequences are MNHEY and SVGAGI. J was trimmed by 7 bases and V by 3 bases; bases with no gene match: 2. The CDR3 extends over 14 amino acids. This CDR3 reads CASSYGQGNSPLHF. CDR3 nucleotides: TGTGCCAGCAGTTATGGACAGGGAAATTCACCCCTCCACTTT.

V gene TRBV19 combines with J gene TRBJ2-1; D is perhaps TRBD1 (8 bases). Germline V gene lookup returns CDR1 LNHDA and CDR2 SQIVND (reference sequence). Trimming left V 6 bases short and J 6 bases short, with 21 bases between. The CDR3 contains 16 residues. CDR3 protein: CASSLGGTGRFNEQFF. For the CDR3, the DNA is TGTGCCAGTAGCCTCGGGGGGACAGGTAGATTCAATGAGCAGTTCTTC. The whole variable domain, filled in from reference TRBV19 and TRBJ2-1, reads DGGITQSPKYLFRKEGQNVTLSCEQNLNHDAMYWYRQDPGQGLRLIYYSQIVNDFQKGDIAEGYSVSREKKESFPLTVTSAQKNPTAFYLCASSLGGTGRFNEQFFGPGTRLTVL.

The chain recombines TRBV18 with TRBJ2-5; 10 bases are a match to TRBD2. The germline V gene has CDR1 KGHSH and CDR2 LQKENI. V trimming: 6 bases; J trimming: 2 bases; junction bases outside the gene matches: 6. This CDR3 spans 15 amino acids. The CDR3 spells CASSRTSGVQETQYF. The CDR3 nucleotides read TGTGCCAGCTCGCGGACTAGCGGAGTGCAAGAGACCCAGTACTTC.

Points on this clone: The junction departs from germline at one end; a sequencing error may be responsible. The genes are TRBV12-5 and TRBJ2-3; TRBD1 matches at 10 bases. This CDR3 spans 15 amino acids. Germline CDR1 reads LGHNT; CDR2 reads FRNRAP. The CDR3 spells CASGPGTGATGTQYF. The CDR3 DNA reads as TGTGCTAGTGGTCCAGGGACAGGGGCGACAGGTACGCAGTATTTT. The full variable domain, in which reference TRBV12-5 and TRBJ2-3 provide the parts outside the CDR3, is DARVTQTPRHKVTEMGQEVTMRCQPILGHNTVFWYRQTMMQGLELLAYFRNRAPLDDSGMPKDRFSAEMPDATLATLKIQPSEPRDSAVYFCASGPGTGATGTQYFGPGTRLTVL.

In this sample, this clone turned up a few times. The chain links TRBV7-9 to TRBJ1-6, with unresolved D. The CDR3 covers 18 residues. Germline CDR1 and CDR2: SEHNR and FQNEAQ (reference sequence). Trimming cost V 3 bases and J 0 bases, with 15 bases left between them. For the CDR3, the DNA is TGTGCCAGCAGCTTTGGCTCTGGCGGGAGCTCCTATAATTCACCCCTCCACTTT. Translating it yields CASSFGSGGSSYNSPLHF.

The chain is built from TRBV7-9 and TRBJ1-4; the D gene is possibly TRBD1 (6 bases). Trimming shortened V by 2 bases and J by 5 bases, and 9 bases separated the two germline ends. This CDR3 has 14 residues. The germline V gene encodes CDR1 SEHNR and CDR2 FQNEAQ (reference sequence). The CDR3 DNA sequence: TGTGCCAGCAGCTTAAGCCAGGGGAATGAAAAACTGTTTTTT. Amino acids: CASSLSQGNEKLFF.

CDR3 coding DNA: TGTGCCAGCAGCTTAAGGGCAGGGGAAGAGACCCAGTACTTC. This sequence encodes CASSLRAGEETQYF. The chain uses TRBV5-5 and TRBJ2-5; D is perhaps TRBD1 (6 bases). V gave up 2 bases and J gave up 3 bases, with 11 bases separating them. The V gene's germline CDR1 is SGHKS and CDR2 YYEKEE (reference sequence). This CDR3 is 14 amino acids long.

This clone has more than one count but fewer than ten. J is TRBJ1-1 and V is TRBV5-1; possibly TRBD1 for D (5 bases). The CDR3 loop spans 13 amino acids. The germline V gene has CDR1 SGHRS and CDR2 YFSETQ. The V end lost 3 bases, the J end lost 4 bases, and 10 bases lay between the germline ends. CDR3 in DNA: TGCGCCAGCAGCTGGGACTTTGCCACTGAAGCTTTCTTT. Protein: CASSWDFATEAFF.

The chain uses TRBV5-1 and TRBJ2-7; a possible D gene is TRBD2 (5 bases). V lost 2 bases and J lost 7, with 22 bases in between. CDR1 is SGHRS, CDR2 YFSETQ, per germline. The CDR3 is 16 amino acids. Written as DNA, the CDR3 is TGCGCCAGCAGCTTCGGGCCCGAAACGGGGATGAGAGAGCAGTACTTC. Translated, it gives CASSFGPETGMREQYF.

The chain is built from TRBV7-9 and TRBJ2-5, with D perhaps matching TRBD2 (6 bases). Trimming took 1 base from V and 11 from J, leaving 14 bases between them. CDR1 and CDR2 from the germline V gene are SEHNR and FQNEAQ (reference sequence). The CDR3 is 13 amino acids. The CDR3 loop reads CASSLDGGDEQYF. CDR3 nucleotide sequence: TGTGCCAGCAGCTTAGACGGGGGAGATGAGCAGTACTTC.

This clone was recorded only once. This chain connects TRBV19 to TRBJ2-1, with 11 bases that match TRBD2. The CDR3 spans 16 residues. V gave up 3 bases and J gave up 2 bases; unmatched junction bases: 3. Germline V gene sequence: CDR1 LNHDA, CDR2 SQIVND (reference sequence). The CDR3, as DNA: TGTGCCAGTAGTATGGTAGCGGGAGGGGCCTACAATGAGCAGTTCTTC. Its protein product is CASSMVAGGAYNEQFF.

This chain links TRBV5-8 with TRBJ2-5, with 8 nucleotides matching TRBD1. This CDR3 region has 15 residues. In germline, CDR1 is SGHTS, CDR2 YDEGEE. The V and J ends lost 2 bases and 4 bases, in that order; junction bases with no gene match: 7. Written as DNA, the CDR3 is TGTGCCAGCAGCTTTGGGGACAGGACAGCAGAGACCCAGTACTTC. The encoded protein is CASSFGDRTAETQYF.

Of note for this clone: Other nucleotide sequences from this sample produce the same CDR3. The V call is TRBV6-1, the J call TRBJ2-1, with 13 bases that match TRBD2. Looked up from germline, CDR1 is MNHNS and CDR2 is SASEGT. CDR3 length equals 17 residues. Trimming took 1 base from V and 10 from J; bases not matched to a gene: 10. The CDR3 DNA follows: TGTGCCAGCAGTGAAGGACTAGCGGGAGGTGGGGGAGGCGAGCAGTTCTTC. Translating it yields CASSEGLAGGGGGEQFF.

The J gene is TRBJ2-2, the V gene TRBV30; 8 positions match TRBD1. With V trimmed by 5 bases and J by 7 bases, 9 bases remained unmatched. Germline values: CDR1 GTSNPN, CDR2 SVGIG (reference sequence). The CDR3 has 14 amino acids. The CDR3 protein is CAWGYGQGGGELFF. In DNA, the CDR3 is TGTGCCTGGGGATACGGACAGGGAGGCGGGGAGCTGTTTTTT.

This chain connects TRBV29-1 to TRBJ2-5; the match to TRBD2 covers 8 bases. Germline lookup yields CDR1 SQVTM and CDR2 ANQGSEA. Losses at the gene ends were 7 bases for V and 5 bases for J; bases not matched to a gene: 12. The CDR3 covers 14 residues. The CDR3 loop is CSGRRGAVRETQYF. As DNA, the CDR3 is TGCAGCGGCCGGCGGGGGGCGGTCCGGGAGACCCAGTACTTC.

This clone has ten or more counts. The rearrangement uses TRBV11-2 and TRBJ2-3, with TRBD2 identical over 7 bases. Germline CDR1 is SGHAT and CDR2 is FQNNGV. The length of the CDR3 is 16 residues. The V gene end was trimmed by 5 bases and the J gene end by 0 bases; junction bases not matched to a gene: 8. The CDR3, as DNA: TGTGCCAGCAGCCCCCGACTAGCTCTTAGCACAGATACGCAGTATTTT. It specifies CASSPRLALSTDTQYF.